Listed here are 28 T cell receptor beta chains from one sample, sequenced in a study of blood T cell repertoires in COVID-19. Using immunoSEQ multiplex PCR, the repertoire was profiled, and TCRdb retains in-frame clones only, with some absent. There are more than 200,000 clones in the sample; more than 70% occur only once, and 2% to 2.5% lies in the top ten. The sample taken for sequencing was peripheral blood. All receptors derive from a woman between 40 and 55 years old who had recovered from COVID-19.

V usage is TRBV9 and J usage is TRBJ2-1; D may be TRBD2 (5 bases). CDR3 length equals 17 residues. Germline lookup yields CDR1 SGDLS and CDR2 YYNGEE. V was clipped by 2 bases and J by 2 bases, with 17 bases between them. CDR3 bases: TGTGCCAGCAGCGTGGCCGTTGGGCTAGCCCCCTACAATGAGCAGTTCTTC. This codes for CASSVAVGLAPYNEQFF. The full variable domain, completed using reference TRBV9 and TRBJ2-1, is DSGVTQTPKHLITATGQRVTLRCSPRSGDLSVYWYQQSLDQGLQFLIQYYNGEERAKGNILERFSAQQFPDLHSELNLSSLELGDSALYFCASSVAVGLAPYNEQFFGPGTRLTVL.

The chain combines TRBV25-1 with TRBJ2-2, with a possible D match to TRBD1 (5 bases). V was cut by 2 bases and J by 5 bases, with 12 bases left in between. Germline CDR1 and CDR2: MGHDK and SYGVNS. The CDR3 extends over 15 amino acids. The CDR3 loop reads CASSEAGLDTGELFF. The CDR3 DNA reads TGTGCCAGCAGTGAAGCAGGGTTGGATACCGGGGAGCTGTTTTTT.

The chain recombines TRBV3-1 (or the pseudogene TRBV3-2) with TRBJ2-7; D is undetermined. There are 11 residues in the CDR3. The germline V gene has CDR1 LGHDT and CDR2 YNNKEL (reference sequence). With 0 bases removed from V and 12 bases from J, the gap between germline ends came to 9 bases. This CDR3 reads CASSQEWRRYF. The CDR3 DNA follows: TGTGCCAGCAGCCAAGAGTGGAGACGGTACTTC.

V is TRBV6-5 and J is TRBJ1-4; 8 bases align to TRBD1. The CDR3 sequence is 14 residues long. Trimming took 6 bases from V and 8 from J; bases not matched to a gene: 8. Germline CDR1 is MNHEY and CDR2 is SVGAGI. CDR3 residues: CASRRTGSLEKLFF. In DNA, the CDR3 is TGTGCCAGCAGGCGGACAGGGTCTTTGGAAAAACTGTTTTTT.

Regarding this clone: Different DNA sequences within this sample yield the same CDR3. This rearrangement joins TRBV10-2 to TRBJ1-5; TRBD1 matches at 8 bases. With V trimmed by 3 bases and J by 4 bases, 5 bases remained unmatched. The germline CDR1 and CDR2 sequences are WSHSY and SAAADI. The CDR3 sequence is 15 residues long. CDR3 in amino acids: CASSESGGGNQPQHF. The CDR3 DNA follows: TGCGCCAGCAGTGAATCAGGGGGCGGGAATCAGCCCCAGCATTTT.

The chain joins TRBV28 to TRBJ2-5; maybe TRBD1 (5 bases). The V end lost 3 bases, the J end lost 3 bases, and 11 bases lay between the germline ends. Germline assignment: CDR1 MDHEN and CDR2 SYDVKM. The CDR3 is 14 amino acids. CDR3 nucleotides: TGTGCCAGCAGTTTTTTCATAGGGGAAGAGACCCAGTACTTC. Translation: CASSFFIGEETQYF.

This clone was recorded a few times. The chain has TRBV19 and TRBJ2-7; no reliable D call. The CDR3 is 12 amino acids. Germline lookup yields CDR1 LNHDA and CDR2 SQIVND (reference sequence). V was trimmed by 3 bases and J by 3 bases, leaving 6 bases between them. The CDR3 DNA is TGTGCCAGTAGTATGTCCCGCTACGAGCAGTACTTC. It is translated as CASSMSRYEQYF.

This clone was seen only once. V and J are TRBV14 and TRBJ2-7; 11 positions agree with TRBD2. Germline CDR1 is SGHDN and CDR2 is FVKESK. The V segment lost 4 bases and the J segment 3 bases; nucleotides outside the gene matches: 5. CDR3 length equals 15 residues. CDR3 loop: CASSPYSGRGYEQYF. CDR3 DNA: TGTGCCAGCAGCCCCTATAGCGGGAGGGGCTACGAGCAGTACTTC. Using reference TRBV14 and TRBJ2-7 for the parts outside the CDR3, the full variable domain is EAGVTQFPSHSVIEKGQTVTLRCDPISGHDNLYWYRRVMGKEIKFLLHFVKESKQDESGMPNNRFLAERTGGTYSTLKVQPAELEDSGVYFCASSPYSGRGYEQYFGPGTRLTVT.

CDR3 sequence: CASSFRTGRQETQYF. The CDR3 DNA reads as TGTGCCAGCAGTTTCAGGACAGGGCGTCAAGAGACCCAGTACTTC. The chain employs TRBV28 and TRBJ2-5, with 8 bases identical to TRBD1. The V segment lost 3 bases and the J segment 2 bases; nucleotides outside the gene matches: 5. CDR3 length: 15 residues. In germline, CDR1 is MDHEN, CDR2 SYDVKM.

The J gene is TRBJ1-1, the V gene TRBV28, with D unclear. Trimming took off 2 bases at V and 7 bases at J, with 5 bases between the two ends. Germline V CDR1 and CDR2: MDHEN, SYDVKM. The CDR3 length is 11 residues. CDR3 sequence (DNA): TGTGCCAGCAGTTTAACCGGTGAAGCTTTCTTT. Amino acid sequence: CASSLTGEAFF.

The genes are TRBV7-9 and TRBJ2-7, with D possibly being TRBD1 (5 bases). The CDR3 sequence is 13 residues long. V lost 0 bases, J lost 5 bases, and 8 bases lay in between. Per germline, CDR1 SEHNR and CDR2 FQNEAQ (reference sequence). CDR3 nucleotide sequence: TGTGCCAGCAGCTTAGCGACAGTCAACGAGCAGTACTTC. Its protein product is CASSLATVNEQYF.

This sequence joins TRBV6-1 and TRBJ2-7, with 7 bases fitting TRBD2. This CDR3 region has 17 residues. V was pared by 1 base and J by 2 bases, with 11 bases of the junction left unmatched. Germline-derived CDR1 and CDR2 are MNHNS and SASEGT. CDR3 DNA: TGTGCCAGCAGTGAAGGGGGGGGATTGATGGCAGCCTACGAGCAGTACTTC. Protein product: CASSEGGGLMAAYEQYF.

This clone was counted a few times. The chain is built from TRBV6-6 and TRBJ1-3, with unresolved D. Per germline, CDR1 MNHNY and CDR2 SVGAGI (reference sequence). The V end was cut by 2 bases, the J end by 0 bases, with 8 bases between. The CDR3 totals 15 residues. The CDR3 nucleotides are TGTGCCAGCAGTTACGGGCTGAGCTCTGGAAACACCATATATTTT. Protein product: CASSYGLSSGNTIYF.

The rearrangement uses TRBV5-5 and TRBJ1-4; perhaps TRBD1 as D (6 bases). Between the trimmed V and J ends, which lost 0 bases and 8 bases, there was a span of 8 bases. The germline V gene has CDR1 SGHKS and CDR2 YYEKEE (reference sequence). CDR3 length equals 13 residues. The CDR3 coding sequence is TGTGCCAGCAGCTTGGCCCAGGGGGAAAAACTGTTTTTT. Translating gives CASSLAQGEKLFF. The full variable domain, in which reference TRBV5-5 and TRBJ1-4 provide the parts outside the CDR3, is DAGVTQSPTHLIKTRGQQVTLRCSPISGHKSVSWYQQVLGQGPQFIFQYYEKEERGRGNFPDRFSARQFPNYSSELNVNALLLGDSALYLCASSLAQGEKLFFGSGTQLSVL.

This chain links TRBV19 with TRBJ1-2; 7 bases map to TRBD1. The CDR3 sequence is 16 residues long. V lost 5 bases, J lost 5 bases, and 14 bases stayed unmatched. CDR1 is LNHDA and CDR2 is SQIVND in the germline V gene (reference sequence). CDR3 in amino acids: CASSPKGRTGIYGYTF. The CDR3 DNA sequence: TGTGCCAGTAGTCCCAAGGGCAGGACAGGTATATATGGCTACACCTTC.

CDR3 region: CASRQGTYEQYF. As DNA, the CDR3 is TGTGCCAGCAGGCAGGGGACCTACGAGCAGTACTTC. The chain couples TRBV12-3 or TRBV12-4 to TRBJ2-7; tentative D call: TRBD1 (6 bases). There are 12 residues in the CDR3. V shed 6 bases and J shed 2 bases, with 8 bases lying between them.

The chain has TRBV6-6 and TRBJ2-7; TRBD2 agrees at 11 bases. Trimming removed 5 bases from V and 4 bases from J; junction bases left unmatched: 13. This CDR3 comprises 17 residues. The germline gives CDR1 MNHNY, CDR2 SVGAGI (reference sequence). The CDR3 DNA reads as TGTGCCAGCAGTCACCACCCGACTAGCGGGACGTATTACGAGCAGTACTTC. Translated, it gives CASSHHPTSGTYYEQYF.

The V gene is TRBV2, the J gene TRBJ1-5, with 8 bases aligning to TRBD1. The germline CDR1 and CDR2 sequences are SNHLY and FYNNEI. With 6 bases clipped from V and 0 bases from J, the junction kept 7 bases outside the gene matches. This CDR3 has 16 residues. The CDR3 protein is CASRTTGDDSNQPQHF. The DNA of the CDR3 is TGTGCCAGCAGGACGACAGGGGACGATAGCAATCAGCCCCAGCATTTT.

J is TRBJ1-6 and V is TRBV6-2 or TRBV6-3; D possibly corresponds to TRBD1 (6 bases). Deletions cut 0 bases from V and 4 bases from J, with 13 bases between. Per germline, CDR1 MNHEY and CDR2 SVGEGT. The CDR3 length is 17 residues. DNA for the CDR3: TGTGCCAGCAGTTACTCGAAAGCCGGACAGTATAATTCACCCCTCCACTTT. Encoded protein: CASSYSKAGQYNSPLHF.

CDR3 nucleotide sequence: TGTGCCAGCAGTCCCGGGACAGGGACGGCGACAGATACGCAGTATTTT. Translating gives CASSPGTGTATDTQYF. The chain is built from TRBV6-6 and TRBJ2-3, with TRBD1 matching 9 bases. The germline V gene has CDR1 MNHNY and CDR2 SVGAGI (reference sequence). V gave up 5 bases and J gave up 3 bases; unmatched junction bases: 9. The CDR3 runs 16 residues.

The V gene is TRBV27, the J gene TRBJ2-7; D gene unclear. Trimming removed 6 bases at V and 2 bases at J, with 11 bases between. The germline V gene has CDR1 MNHEY and CDR2 SMNVEV (reference sequence). This CDR3 region has 13 residues. CDR3 nucleotide sequence: TGTGCCAGCAGCCAAGGAGTTACCTACGAGCAGTACTTC. Translation gives CASSQGVTYEQYF.

This clone was found once. At one end, the junction sequence differs from germline, possibly due to a read error. The chain recombines TRBV7-7 with TRBJ2-5; 10 bases match TRBD2. Germline V gives CDR1 SSHAT, CDR2 FNYEAQ (reference sequence). The CDR3 is 15 amino acids. The CDR3 nucleotides read TGTGCTAGCAGCTCCACGACTAGCGGGCAAGAGACCCAGTACTTC. Translating it yields CASSSTTSGQETQYF.

The rearrangement links TRBV29-1 to TRBJ1-1; D possibly corresponds to TRBD1 (5 bases). Germline CDR1 and CDR2: SQVTM and ANQGSEA. V gave up 7 bases and J gave up 0 bases, with 15 bases separating them. The CDR3 covers 14 residues. CDR3: CSAETDILNTEAFF. CDR3 sequence (DNA): TGCAGCGCCGAAACGGACATTTTGAACACTGAAGCTTTCTTT.

This chain links TRBV2 with TRBJ1-5; TRBD1 aligns across 7 bases. This CDR3 has 14 amino acids. Germline V CDR1 and CDR2: SNHLY, FYNNEI. J gave up 3 bases and V 6 bases, and 5 bases lay outside the gene matches. In DNA form, the CDR3 reads TGTGCCAGCAGGCCTACAGGGGACAATCAGCCCCAGCATTTT. Protein: CASRPTGDNQPQHF.

This chain uses TRBV3-1 (or the pseudogene TRBV3-2) with TRBJ2-1, with D possibly being TRBD1 (6 bases). The CDR3 loop spans 16 amino acids. V was shortened by 1 base and J by 4 bases, with 14 bases between the two germline ends. The germline gives CDR1 LGHDT, CDR2 YNNKEL (reference sequence). CDR3 amino acids: CASSQVLDRGYNEQFF. CDR3 nucleotides: TGTGCCAGCAGCCAAGTTTTGGACAGAGGGTACAATGAGCAGTTCTTC.

The V and J genes are TRBV3-1 (or the pseudogene TRBV3-2) and TRBJ2-1; D gene uncertain. V lost 6 bases to trimming and J lost 9 bases, with 15 bases between them. Germline V lookup: CDR1 LGHDT, CDR2 YNNKEL (reference sequence). The CDR3 length is 13 residues. CDR3 in amino acids: CASSPEVVSEQFF. The CDR3 nucleotides read TGTGCCAGCAGTCCCGAGGTAGTTTCTGAGCAGTTCTTC.

The CDR3 DNA reads TGTGCCAGCAGCCCACCTGGCAGGGGGACAGATACGCAGTATTTT. Protein product: CASSPPGRGTDTQYF. The chain joins TRBV7-9 to TRBJ2-3; TRBD1 matches 7 bases. Germline assignment: CDR1 SEHNR and CDR2 FQNEAQ (reference sequence). This CDR3 contains 15 residues. Germline trimming cut 5 bases from V and 3 bases from J; bases unmatched to any gene: 8.

V and J are TRBV28 and TRBJ2-2; TRBD2 agrees at 7 bases. The CDR3 loop spans 16 amino acids. CDR1 and CDR2 from the germline V gene are MDHEN and SYDVKM. Trimming cost V 2 bases and J 4 bases; bases outside gene matches: 7. The CDR3 bases are TGTGCCAGCAGTTTAATTCTAGCGGAGGGCACCGGGGAGCTGTTTTTT. The encoded protein is CASSLILAEGTGELFF.